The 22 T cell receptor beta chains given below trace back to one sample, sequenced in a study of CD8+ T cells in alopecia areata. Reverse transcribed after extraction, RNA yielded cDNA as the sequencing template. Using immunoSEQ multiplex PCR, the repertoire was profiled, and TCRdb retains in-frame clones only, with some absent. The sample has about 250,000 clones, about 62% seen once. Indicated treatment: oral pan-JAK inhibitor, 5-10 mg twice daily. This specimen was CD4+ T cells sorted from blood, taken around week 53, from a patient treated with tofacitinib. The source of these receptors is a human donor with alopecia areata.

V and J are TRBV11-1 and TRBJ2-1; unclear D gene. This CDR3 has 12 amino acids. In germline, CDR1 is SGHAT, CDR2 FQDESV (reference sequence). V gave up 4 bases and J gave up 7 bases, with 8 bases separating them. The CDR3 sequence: CASSSNGNEQFF. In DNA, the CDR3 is TGTGCCAGCAGCTCGAATGGTAATGAGCAGTTCTTC.

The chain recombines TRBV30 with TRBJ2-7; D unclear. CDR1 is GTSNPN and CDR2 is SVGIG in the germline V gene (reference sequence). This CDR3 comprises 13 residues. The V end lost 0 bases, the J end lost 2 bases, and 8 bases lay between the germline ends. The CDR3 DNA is TGTGCCTGGAGTGTAGGGAACCCCTACGAGCAGTACTTC. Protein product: CAWSVGNPYEQYF.

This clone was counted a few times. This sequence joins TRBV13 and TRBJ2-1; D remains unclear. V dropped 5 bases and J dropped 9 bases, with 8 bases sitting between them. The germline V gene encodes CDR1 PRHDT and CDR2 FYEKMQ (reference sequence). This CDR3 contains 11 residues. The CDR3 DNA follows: TGTGCCAGCAGCCTCAGGAGTGAGCAGTTCTTC. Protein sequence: CASSLRSEQFF.

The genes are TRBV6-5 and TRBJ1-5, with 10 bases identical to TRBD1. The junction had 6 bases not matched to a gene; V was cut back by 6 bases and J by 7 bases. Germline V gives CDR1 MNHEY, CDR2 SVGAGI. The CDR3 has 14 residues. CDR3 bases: TGTGCCAGCAGCAGGACAGGGGGGGGACAGCCCCAGCATTTT. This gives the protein CASSRTGGGQPQHF.

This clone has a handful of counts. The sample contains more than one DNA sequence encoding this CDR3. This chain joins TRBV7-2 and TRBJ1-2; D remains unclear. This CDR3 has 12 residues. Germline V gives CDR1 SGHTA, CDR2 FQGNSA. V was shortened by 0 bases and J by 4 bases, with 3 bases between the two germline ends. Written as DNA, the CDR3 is TGTGCCAGCAGCTTAGCAGGCTATGGCTACACCTTC. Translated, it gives CASSLAGYGYTF.

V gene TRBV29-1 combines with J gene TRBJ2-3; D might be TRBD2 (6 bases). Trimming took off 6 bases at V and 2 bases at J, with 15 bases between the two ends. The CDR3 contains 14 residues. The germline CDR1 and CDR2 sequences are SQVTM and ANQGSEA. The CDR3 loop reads CSVAQAGHTDTQYF. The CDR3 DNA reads TGCAGCGTCGCGCAGGCGGGGCACACAGATACGCAGTATTTT.

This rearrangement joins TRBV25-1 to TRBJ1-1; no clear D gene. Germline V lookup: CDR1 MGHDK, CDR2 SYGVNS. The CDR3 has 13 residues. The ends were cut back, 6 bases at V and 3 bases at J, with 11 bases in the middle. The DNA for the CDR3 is TGTGCCAGCAGCCAGTTCTCCCACACTGAAGCTTTCTTT. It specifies CASSQFSHTEAFF.

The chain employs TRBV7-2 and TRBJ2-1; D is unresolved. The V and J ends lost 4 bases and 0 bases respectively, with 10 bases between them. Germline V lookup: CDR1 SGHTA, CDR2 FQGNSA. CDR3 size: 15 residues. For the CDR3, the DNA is TGTGCCAGCAGCTCCCGACGAAGCTCCTACAATGAGCAGTTCTTC. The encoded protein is CASSSRRSSYNEQFF.

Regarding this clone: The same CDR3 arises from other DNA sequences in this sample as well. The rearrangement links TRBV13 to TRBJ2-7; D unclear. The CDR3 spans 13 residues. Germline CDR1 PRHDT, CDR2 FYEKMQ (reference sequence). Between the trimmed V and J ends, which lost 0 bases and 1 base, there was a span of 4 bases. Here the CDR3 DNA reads TGTGCCAGCAGCTTAGGACAGTCCTACGAGCAGTACTTC. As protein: CASSLGQSYEQYF.

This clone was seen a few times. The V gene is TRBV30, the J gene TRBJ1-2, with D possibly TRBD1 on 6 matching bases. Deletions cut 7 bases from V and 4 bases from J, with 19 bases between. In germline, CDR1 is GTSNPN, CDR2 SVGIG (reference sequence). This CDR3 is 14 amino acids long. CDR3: CALARDTSGYGYTF. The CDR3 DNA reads TGTGCCTTGGCGAGGGACACATCGGGCTATGGCTACACCTTC.

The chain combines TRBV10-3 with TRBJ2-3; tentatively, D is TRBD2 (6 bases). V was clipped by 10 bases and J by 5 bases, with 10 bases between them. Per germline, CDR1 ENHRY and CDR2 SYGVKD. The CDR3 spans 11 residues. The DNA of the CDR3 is TGTGCCACTATGGGGGGAGATACGCAGTATTTT. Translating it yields CATMGGDTQYF.

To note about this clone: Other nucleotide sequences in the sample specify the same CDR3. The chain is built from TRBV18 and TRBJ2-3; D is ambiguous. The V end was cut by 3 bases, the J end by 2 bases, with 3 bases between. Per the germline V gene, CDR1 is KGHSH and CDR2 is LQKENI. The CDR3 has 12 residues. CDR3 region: CASSPDTDTQYF. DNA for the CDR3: TGTGCCAGCTCACCTGACACAGATACGCAGTATTTT. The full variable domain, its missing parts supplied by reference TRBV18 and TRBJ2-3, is NAGVMQNPRHLVRRRGQEARLRCSPMKGHSHVYWYRQLPEEGLKFMVYLQKENIIDESGMPKERFSAEFPKEGPSILRIQQVVRGDSAAYFCASSPDTDTQYFGPGTRLTVL.

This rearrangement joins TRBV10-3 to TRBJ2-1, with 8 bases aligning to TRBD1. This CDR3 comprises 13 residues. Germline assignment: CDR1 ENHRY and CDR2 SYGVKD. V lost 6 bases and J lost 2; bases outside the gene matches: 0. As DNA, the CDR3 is TGTGCCATCAGACAGGGGGCCTACAATGAGCAGTTCTTC. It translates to CAIRQGAYNEQFF.

The CDR3 loop is CSVRTSGSETQYF. In DNA form, the CDR3 reads TGCAGCGTTAGGACTAGTGGGTCGGAGACCCAGTACTTC. This chain joins TRBV29-1 and TRBJ2-5, with 7 bases matching TRBD2. The J segment lost 5 bases and the V segment lost 5 bases, leaving 8 bases of the junction unmatched. The CDR3 sequence is 13 residues long. Per germline, CDR1 SQVTM and CDR2 ANQGSEA.

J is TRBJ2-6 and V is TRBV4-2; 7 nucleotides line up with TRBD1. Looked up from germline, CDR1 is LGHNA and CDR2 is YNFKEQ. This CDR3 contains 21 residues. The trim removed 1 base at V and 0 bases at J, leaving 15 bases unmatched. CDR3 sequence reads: CASSQGRTTGTVPSGANVLTF. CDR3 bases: TGTGCCAGCAGCCAAGGGCGTACAACCGGGACAGTCCCCTCTGGGGCCAACGTCCTGACTTTC.

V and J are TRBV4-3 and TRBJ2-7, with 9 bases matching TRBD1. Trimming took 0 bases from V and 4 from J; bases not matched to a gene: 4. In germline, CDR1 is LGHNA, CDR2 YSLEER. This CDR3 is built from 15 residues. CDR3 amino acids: CASSQDLTGGYEQYF. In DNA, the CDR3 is TGCGCCAGCAGCCAAGATTTGACAGGGGGGTACGAGCAGTACTTC.

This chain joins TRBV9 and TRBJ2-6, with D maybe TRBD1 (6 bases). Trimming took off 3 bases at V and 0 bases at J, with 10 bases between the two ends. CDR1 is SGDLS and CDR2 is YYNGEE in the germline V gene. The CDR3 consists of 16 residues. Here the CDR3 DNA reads TGTGCCAGCAGCGACTACAGGGACTCTGGGGCCAACGTCCTGACTTTC. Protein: CASSDYRDSGANVLTF. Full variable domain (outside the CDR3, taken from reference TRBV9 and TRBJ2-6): DSGVTQTPKHLITATGQRVTLRCSPRSGDLSVYWYQQSLDQGLQFLIQYYNGEERAKGNILERFSAQQFPDLHSELNLSSLELGDSALYFCASSDYRDSGANVLTFGAGSRLTVL.

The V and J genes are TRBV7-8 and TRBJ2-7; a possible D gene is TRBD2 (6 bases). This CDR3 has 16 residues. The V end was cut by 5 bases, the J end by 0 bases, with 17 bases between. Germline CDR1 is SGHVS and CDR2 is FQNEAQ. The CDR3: CASSHAGTSSSYEQYF. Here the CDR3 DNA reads TGTGCCAGCAGCCACGCCGGGACTTCCAGCTCCTACGAGCAGTACTTC. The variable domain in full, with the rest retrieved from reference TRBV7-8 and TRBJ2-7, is GAGVSQSPRYKVAKRGQDVALRCDPISGHVSLFWYQQALGQGPEFLTYFQNEAQLDKSGLPSDRFFAERPEGSVSTLKIQRTQQEDSAVYLCASSHAGTSSSYEQYFGPGTRLTVT.

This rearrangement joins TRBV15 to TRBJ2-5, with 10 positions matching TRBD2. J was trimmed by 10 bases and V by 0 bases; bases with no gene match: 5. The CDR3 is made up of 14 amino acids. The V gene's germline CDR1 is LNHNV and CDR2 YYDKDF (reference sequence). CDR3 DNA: TGTGCCACCAGCAGAGATCTAGCGGGGGCCGACCAGTACTTC. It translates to CATSRDLAGADQYF.

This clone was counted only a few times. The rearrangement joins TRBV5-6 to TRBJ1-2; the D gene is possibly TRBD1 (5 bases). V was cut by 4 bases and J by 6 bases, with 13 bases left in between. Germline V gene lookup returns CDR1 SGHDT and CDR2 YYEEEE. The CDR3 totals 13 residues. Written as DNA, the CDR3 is TGTGCCAGCAGCCGTGACTGGGGGAATGGCTACACCTTC. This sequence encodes CASSRDWGNGYTF.

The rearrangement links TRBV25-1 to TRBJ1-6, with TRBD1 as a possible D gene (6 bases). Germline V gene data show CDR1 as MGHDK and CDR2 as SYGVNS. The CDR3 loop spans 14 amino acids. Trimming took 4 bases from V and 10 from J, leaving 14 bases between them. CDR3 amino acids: CASSVPGAESPLHF. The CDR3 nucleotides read TGTGCCAGCAGTGTCCCAGGGGCCGAATCACCCCTCCACTTT. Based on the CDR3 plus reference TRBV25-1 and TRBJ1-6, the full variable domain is EADIYQTPRYLVIGTGKKITLECSQTMGHDKMYWYQQDPGMELHLIHYSYGVNSTEKGDLSSESTVSRIRTEHFPLTLESARPSHTSQYLCASSVPGAESPLHFGNGTRLTVT.

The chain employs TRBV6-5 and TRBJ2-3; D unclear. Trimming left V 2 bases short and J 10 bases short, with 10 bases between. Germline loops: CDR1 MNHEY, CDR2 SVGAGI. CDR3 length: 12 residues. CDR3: CASSYGLVSQYF. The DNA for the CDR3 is TGTGCCAGCAGTTACGGGTTAGTTTCGCAGTATTTT.